The 32 T cell receptor beta chains below come from one sample, sequenced in a study of cytomegalovirus exposure and HLA in healthy donors (dated by TCRdb to 2015 to 2018). The library relied on the immunoSEQ multiplex PCR assay. TCRdb carries this immuneACCESS record with in-frame sequences only. Its versions omit some clonotypes, under half of them owing to an unresolved V gene in the studies checked, with the rest unexplained. In all, the sample holds some 270,000 clones, and roughly 85% of those were seen once. The ten largest account for 1% of the sample. Material for sequencing was PBMCs. The receptors stem from a woman under 30 in good health and CMV-seronegative.

This chain links TRBV7-9 with TRBJ2-7, with D perhaps matching TRBD1 (6 bases). Germline V gene data show CDR1 as SEHNR and CDR2 as FQNEAQ (reference sequence). V lost 4 bases and J lost 5, with 18 bases in between. CDR3 length: 15 residues. CDR3 sequence: CASSSRDTGRNEQYF. The CDR3 coding sequence is TGTGCCAGCAGCTCCCGGGACACCGGCCGGAACGAGCAGTACTTC.

The V gene is TRBV6-5, the J gene TRBJ1-2, with 7 bases fitting TRBD1. The CDR3 runs to 15 residues. Per germline, CDR1 MNHEY and CDR2 SVGAGI. Losses at the gene ends were 3 bases for V and 4 bases for J; bases not matched to a gene: 8. CDR3 DNA sequence: TGTGCCAGCAGTTATGGTAGGGGGCCCTCCTATGGCTACACCTTC. Translation: CASSYGRGPSYGYTF.

The chain couples TRBV10-3 to TRBJ2-5; a possible D gene is TRBD2 (6 bases). This CDR3 is built from 13 residues. V lost 7 bases and J 2 bases, leaving 11 bases between the germline ends. Germline CDR1 ENHRY, CDR2 SYGVKD. The CDR3, as DNA: TGTGCCATCACCGGAGGGGCACAAGAGACCCAGTACTTC. Protein product: CAITGGAQETQYF.

The J gene is TRBJ1-1, the V gene TRBV28; D may be TRBD1 (6 bases). From germline, CDR1 is MDHEN and CDR2 SYDVKM. There are 12 residues in the CDR3. V was trimmed by 5 bases and J by 8 bases, leaving 12 bases between them. The CDR3 coding sequence is TGTGCCAGCAGTAGGCGGACAGTAGAAGCTTTCTTT. Its protein is CASSRRTVEAFF.

The chain links TRBV30 to TRBJ1-6; D not certain. Trimming left V 1 base short and J 5 bases short, with 12 bases between. This CDR3 region has 15 residues. From germline, CDR1 is GTSNPN and CDR2 SVGIG (reference sequence). CDR3 in DNA: TGTGCCTGGAGTGGGCGACGGGGAGATAATTCACCCCTCCACTTT. This translates into CAWSGRRGDNSPLHF.

The J gene is TRBJ1-4, the V gene TRBV11-2, with 8 bases matching TRBD1. The V gene end was trimmed by 7 bases and the J gene end by 8 bases; junction bases not matched to a gene: 9. The CDR3 spans 14 residues. Germline V lookup: CDR1 SGHAT, CDR2 FQNNGV. The CDR3 loop is CASIKQGVGEKLFF. In DNA, the CDR3 is TGTGCCAGCATCAAACAGGGGGTGGGCGAAAAACTGTTTTTT. Looking up the rest from reference TRBV11-2 and TRBJ1-4 gives the full variable domain: EAGVAQSPRYKIIEKRQSVAFWCNPISGHATLYWYQQILGQGPKLLIQFQNNGVVDDSQLPKDRFSAERLKGVDSTLKIQPAKLEDSAVYLCASIKQGVGEKLFFGSGTQLSVL.

The V gene is TRBV6-5, the J gene TRBJ2-7, with a weak D call TRBD2 (6 bases). Trimming removed 3 bases at V and 2 bases at J, with 14 bases between. The CDR3 extends over 15 amino acids. Germline V gives CDR1 MNHEY, CDR2 SVGAGI. The CDR3 loop reads CASSYLDAGPYEQYF. The DNA for the CDR3 is TGTGCCAGCAGTTATCTAGACGCGGGACCCTACGAGCAGTACTTC.

V gene TRBV14 combines with J gene TRBJ2-3; 12 nucleotides line up with TRBD2. The CDR3 length is 16 residues. CDR1 is SGHDN, CDR2 FVKESK, per germline. Losses at the gene ends were 5 bases for V and 2 bases for J; bases not matched to a gene: 5. CDR3 DNA: TGTGCCAGCAGCTTTACTAGCGGGGGGCCCACAGATACGCAGTATTTT. Amino acid sequence: CASSFTSGGPTDTQYF.

The V gene is TRBV5-6, the J gene TRBJ2-7; 9 positions match TRBD1. Per the germline V gene, CDR1 is SGHDT and CDR2 is YYEEEE. After removal of 3 bases from V and 3 bases from J, the junction contained 7 bases not matched to a gene. CDR3 length equals 15 residues. The CDR3 loop is CASSSSGTGYYEQYF. Written as DNA, the CDR3 is TGTGCCAGCAGCTCATCCGGGACAGGGTACTACGAGCAGTACTTC. The variable domain in full, completed from reference TRBV5-6 and TRBJ2-7, reads DAGVTQSPTHLIKTRGQQVTLRCSPKSGHDTVSWYQQALGQGPQFIFQYYEEEERQRGNFPDRFSGHQFPNYSSELNVNALLLGDSALYLCASSSSGTGYYEQYFGPGTRLTVT.

The J gene is TRBJ2-2, the V gene TRBV5-1, with 11 nucleotides matching TRBD2. CDR1 SGHRS and CDR2 YFSETQ come from the germline V gene. The CDR3 is made up of 20 amino acids. The J segment lost 5 bases and the V segment lost 0 bases, leaving 15 bases of the junction unmatched. DNA of the CDR3: TGCGCCAGCAGCTTGGCCAGCGGGCTAGCGGGAGGCGGTCGAACCGGGGAGCTGTTTTTT. This encodes CASSLASGLAGGGRTGELFF. Combining the CDR3 with reference TRBV5-1 and TRBJ2-2 gives the whole variable domain KAGVTQTPRYLIKTRGQQVTLSCSPISGHRSVSWYQQTPGQGLQFLFEYFSETQRNKGNFPGRFSGRQFSNSRSEMNVSTLELGDSALYLCASSLASGLAGGGRTGELFFGEGSRLTVL.

The chain carries TRBV18 and TRBJ1-5, with TRBD1 matching over 7 bases. V trimming: 4 bases; J trimming: 6 bases; junction bases outside the gene matches: 12. This CDR3 region has 16 residues. In germline, CDR1 is KGHSH, CDR2 LQKENI. CDR3 coding DNA: TGTGCCAGCTCACAAATATCGACAGGGATGGGTCAGCCCCAGCATTTT. Translation gives CASSQISTGMGQPQHF.

This clone was found a few times. The chain links TRBV6-1 to TRBJ1-2; D is perhaps TRBD1 (6 bases). The CDR3 spans 14 residues. The germline V gene encodes CDR1 MNHNS and CDR2 SASEGT. Between the trimmed V and J ends, which lost 5 bases and 4 bases, there was a span of 14 bases. This CDR3 reads CASSPDSSFYGYTF. The CDR3 nucleotides are TGTGCCAGCAGTCCGGACAGTTCATTCTATGGCTACACCTTC.

This chain connects TRBV4-1 to TRBJ2-7, with 11 bases fitting TRBD2. The CDR3 contains 15 residues. Germline values: CDR1 MGHRA, CDR2 YSYEKL. Trimming took 1 base from V and 5 from J; bases not matched to a gene: 4. This CDR3 reads CASSQVIAGGNEQYF. CDR3 sequence (DNA): TGCGCCAGCAGCCAAGTTATAGCGGGAGGGAACGAGCAGTACTTC.

The chain is built from TRBV28 and TRBJ2-7; D perhaps matches TRBD2 (7 bases). This CDR3 comprises 14 residues. The germline V and J ends were trimmed by 6 bases and 4 bases, with 16 bases remaining between them. Germline values: CDR1 MDHEN, CDR2 SYDVKM. This CDR3 reads CASSLLEGGYEQYF. DNA of the CDR3: TGTGCCAGCAGCCTACTAGAGGGGGGGTACGAGCAGTACTTC.

CDR3 DNA: TGCGCCAGCAGCCCAGACTCTGGGGCCAACGTCCTGACTTTC. It codes for CASSPDSGANVLTF. This chain uses TRBV5-1 with TRBJ2-6; D is undetermined. The germline CDR1 and CDR2 sequences are SGHRS and YFSETQ. The CDR3 spans 14 residues. Trimming removed 4 bases from V and 0 bases from J, with 5 bases in between.

This clone was counted ten times or more. This chain joins TRBV6-5 and TRBJ2-7; D may be TRBD2 (6 bases). The V and J ends lost 6 bases and 1 base respectively, with 13 bases between them. Germline V gene data show CDR1 as MNHEY and CDR2 as SVGAGI. The CDR3 has 14 amino acids. CDR3: CASREQAGSYEQYF. The DNA for the CDR3 is TGTGCCAGCAGGGAGCAGGCGGGATCCTACGAGCAGTACTTC.

This rearrangement joins TRBV5-1 to TRBJ2-7; TRBD1 might be the D (6 bases). This CDR3 has 16 residues. The V gene lost 5 bases and the J gene lost 0 bases, with 18 bases spanning the gap. Germline CDR1 and CDR2: SGHRS and YFSETQ. The CDR3 loop is CASSPGDLKSSYEQYF. The DNA of the CDR3 is TGCGCCAGCAGTCCAGGGGATCTTAAAAGCTCCTACGAGCAGTACTTC.

V is TRBV5-1 and J is TRBJ2-7, with 9 bases aligning to TRBD1. The CDR3 consists of 16 residues. Germline loops: CDR1 SGHRS, CDR2 YFSETQ. Trimming removed 4 bases from V and 2 bases from J; junction bases left unmatched: 10. The CDR3 DNA reads as TGCGCCAGCAGCCGTGCAACGGGACAGGGACCCTACGAGCAGTACTTC. As protein: CASSRATGQGPYEQYF.

This clone occurred a few times. V and J are TRBV6-4 and TRBJ2-1, with TRBD2 identical over 8 bases. Germline-derived CDR1 and CDR2 are MRHNA and SNTAGT. V dropped 5 bases and J dropped 3; count of bases not matched to a gene: 12. The CDR3 has 17 residues. The CDR3 DNA sequence: TGTGCCAGCAGTACTGGGACTAGTCTTGCCCACTACAATGAGCAGTTCTTC. Protein: CASSTGTSLAHYNEQFF.

This clone was seen a handful of times. The V call is TRBV6-5, the J call TRBJ1-2; D might be TRBD1 (5 bases). The germline V gene encodes CDR1 MNHEY and CDR2 SVGAGI. This CDR3 has 15 amino acids. The V and J ends lost 6 bases and 0 bases respectively, with 14 bases between them. CDR3 in DNA: TGTGCCAGCAGCAAGGAGACAGCAACTAACTATGGCTACACCTTC. Translated: CASSKETATNYGYTF.

This clone has more than one count but fewer than ten. The genes are TRBV7-9 and TRBJ1-2; TRBD1 matches at 8 bases. This CDR3 region has 14 residues. After removal of 3 bases from V and 5 bases from J, the junction contained 5 bases not matched to a gene. The germline V gene encodes CDR1 SEHNR and CDR2 FQNEAQ (reference sequence). CDR3 sequence: CASSFPTGDYGYTF. For the CDR3, the DNA is TGTGCCAGCAGCTTCCCGACAGGGGATTATGGCTACACCTTC.

The chain joins TRBV10-3 to TRBJ1-2; the D is unclear. V was pared by 3 bases and J by 11 bases, with 10 bases between. Germline values: CDR1 ENHRY, CDR2 SYGVKD. This CDR3 contains 11 residues. The CDR3 DNA reads as TGTGCCATCAGTGAAGAGCTAGCTTACACCTTC. Translated: CAISEELAYTF.

The chain joins TRBV29-1 to TRBJ2-2; perhaps TRBD2 as D (6 bases). Germline CDR1 reads SQVTM; CDR2 reads ANQGSEA. With 6 bases removed from V and 2 bases from J, the gap between germline ends came to 16 bases. The CDR3 has 15 residues. The CDR3 bases are TGCAGCGTGGCGGGTTGGGGGGAAAACACCGGGGAGCTGTTTTTT. This translates into CSVAGWGENTGELFF.

The rearrangement uses TRBV29-1 and TRBJ2-7; tentative D call: TRBD2 (5 bases). V was clipped by 6 bases and J by 2 bases, with 14 bases between them. Germline values: CDR1 SQVTM, CDR2 ANQGSEA. The CDR3 runs to 13 residues. The CDR3 loop reads CSVPGVRTYEQYF. The CDR3 region has the DNA TGCAGCGTGCCCGGGGTTCGGACCTACGAGCAGTACTTC.

The V call is TRBV30, the J call TRBJ2-1, with D unclear. CDR1 GTSNPN and CDR2 SVGIG come from the germline V gene (reference sequence). V lost 6 bases and J lost 4, with 16 bases in between. This CDR3 region has 14 residues. This chain's CDR3 is CACPSSENYNEQFF. For the CDR3, the DNA is TGTGCCTGCCCCTCCAGCGAGAATTACAATGAGCAGTTCTTC.

V gene TRBV2 combines with J gene TRBJ1-2; D may be TRBD1 (6 bases). The CDR3 covers 14 residues. V shed 2 bases and J shed 8 bases, with 15 bases lying between them. Per germline, CDR1 SNHLY and CDR2 FYNNEI. DNA for the CDR3: TGTGCCAGCAGTGAACGGGTGGGGGCGAGGGGCTACACCTTC. Amino acid sequence: CASSERVGARGYTF. Based on the CDR3 plus reference TRBV2 and TRBJ1-2, the full variable domain is EPEVTQTPSHQVTQMGQEVILRCVPISNHLYFYWYRQILGQKVEFLVSFYNNEISEKSEIFDDQFSVERPDGSNFTLKIRSTKLEDSAMYFCASSERVGARGYTFGSGTRLTVV.

The chain combines TRBV11-2 with TRBJ2-7; 7 bases line up with TRBD2. CDR1 is SGHAT, CDR2 FQNNGV, per germline. The CDR3 consists of 18 residues. After removal of 2 bases from V and 2 bases from J, the junction contained 15 bases not matched to a gene. The CDR3 coding sequence is TGTGCCAGCAGCTTATTCATGCTAGCGGAAAGGCCCCCCTACGAGCAGTACTTC. Amino acid sequence: CASSLFMLAERPPYEQYF.

The genes are TRBV7-9 and TRBJ2-2; 9 nucleotides match TRBD2. This CDR3 spans 15 amino acids. V dropped 2 bases and J dropped 3; count of bases not matched to a gene: 1. Germline V gene lookup returns CDR1 SEHNR and CDR2 FQNEAQ (reference sequence). CDR3 coding DNA: TGTGCCAGCAGCTTAAGCGGGGGGTACACCGGGGAGCTGTTTTTT. Translated, it gives CASSLSGGYTGELFF. Full variable domain (rest looked up from reference TRBV7-9 and TRBJ2-2): DTGVSQNPRHKITKRGQNVTFRCDPISEHNRLYWYRQTLGQGPEFLTYFQNEAQLEKSRLLSDRFSAERPKGSFSTLEIQRTEQGDSAMYLCASSLSGGYTGELFFGEGSRLTVL.

The chain uses TRBV7-3 and TRBJ1-4, with 8 bases matching TRBD1. V was clipped by 5 bases and J by 7 bases; unmatched bases: 6. The CDR3 extends over 14 amino acids. Germline V gives CDR1 SGHTA, CDR2 FQGTGA. In DNA, the CDR3 is TGTGCCAGCAGCCCGGACAGGGTGGGTGAAAAACTGTTTTTT. Translation: CASSPDRVGEKLFF. Using reference TRBV7-3 and TRBJ1-4 for the parts outside the CDR3, the full variable domain is GAGVSQTPSNKVTEKGKYVELRCDPISGHTALYWYRQSLGQGPEFLIYFQGTGAADDSGLPNDRFFAVRPEGSVSTLKIQRTERGDSAVYLCASSPDRVGEKLFFGSGTQLSVL.

This clone has a handful of counts. The genes are TRBV7-9 and TRBJ1-5; 7 bases map to TRBD1. Unmatched junction bases numbered 7, after V lost 2 bases and J lost 0 bases. Per the germline V gene, CDR1 is SEHNR and CDR2 is FQNEAQ (reference sequence). The CDR3 runs 17 residues. The CDR3 region is CASSLWTGAHSNQPQHF. In nucleotides, the CDR3 is TGTGCCAGCAGCTTATGGACAGGAGCCCATAGCAATCAGCCCCAGCATTTT.

This chain links TRBV7-9 with TRBJ2-7, with 9 nucleotides matching TRBD2. V shed 5 bases and J 2 bases; nucleotides not matched to a gene: 4. From germline, CDR1 is SEHNR and CDR2 FQNEAQ (reference sequence). The CDR3 has 14 residues. The CDR3 reads CASSLSGGAYEQYF. CDR3 sequence (DNA): TGTGCCAGCAGCCTTAGCGGGGGAGCCTACGAGCAGTACTTC.

V gene TRBV30 combines with J gene TRBJ2-2; possible D gene TRBD2, 5 bases. The CDR3 consists of 14 residues. The germline V gene has CDR1 GTSNPN and CDR2 SVGIG (reference sequence). With 2 bases removed from V and 5 bases from J, the gap between germline ends came to 12 bases. This chain's CDR3 is CAWSTAGGTGELFF. The CDR3 bases are TGTGCCTGGAGTACGGCAGGAGGAACCGGGGAGCTGTTTTTT.